The 8 T cell receptor beta chains given below trace back to one sample, sequenced in a study of T cells in Graves' hyperthyroidism and ophthalmopathy. RNA transcripts served as the template for amplifying TCR beta CDR3 regions. First-round RT-PCR of the TCR CDR3 relied on the HTBI primer set. Using its own MiXCR run on the multiplex PCR reads, TCRdb lists one record per CDR3 protein. The repertoire holds approximately 430,000 distinct CDR3 sequences, with 15% to 19% as singletons. The sequenced sample consisted of blood. The origin of the receptors is a woman aged 18-29 years with Graves' hyperthyroidism.

This clonotype was recorded at least ten times. V is TRBV14 and J is TRBJ1-1; D is unclear. The CDR3 is 13 residues long. The V gene's germline CDR1 is SGHDN and CDR2 FVKESK. V lost 3 bases and J lost 0, with 5 bases in between. The CDR3: CASSHGMNTEAFF. Here the CDR3 DNA reads TGTGCCAGCAGCCACGGGATGAACACTGAAGCTTTCTTT.

This clonotype was observed at least ten times. The chain links TRBV9 to TRBJ2-3; 8 positions agree with TRBD2. Germline V gives CDR1 SGDLS, CDR2 YYNGEE. This CDR3 contains 15 residues. The trim removed 4 bases at V and 3 bases at J, leaving 7 bases unmatched. Here the CDR3 reads CASSPREGATDTQYF. CDR3 DNA: TGTGCCAGCAGCCCCCGGGAGGGCGCTACAGATACGCAGTATTTT.

This clonotype turned up a few times. The chain combines TRBV6-2 or TRBV6-3 with TRBJ1-5; 8 nucleotides agree with TRBD1. The CDR3 contains 14 residues. V lost 6 bases, J lost 6 bases, and 7 bases stayed unmatched. Per the germline V gene, CDR1 is MNHEY and CDR2 is SVGEGT. The CDR3 DNA follows: TGTGCCAGCAGACAGGGGGAAGAGGGTCAGCCCCAGCATTTT. This encodes CASRQGEEGQPQHF.

Only a few counts were recorded for this clonotype. The rearrangement uses TRBV12-3 or TRBV12-4 and TRBJ2-2, with 8 positions matching TRBD2. Trimming cost V 6 bases and J 2 bases; bases outside gene matches: 5. This CDR3 is built from 15 residues. DNA of the CDR3: TGTGCCAGCAGGGGAGCGGGAGCCAACACCGGGGAGCTGTTTTTT. Amino acid sequence: CASRGAGANTGELFF.

The gene calls are TRBV6-1 and TRBJ1-5, with 8 bases lining up with TRBD1. Trimming at V came to 6 bases and at J to 6 bases, leaving 10 bases not matched to a gene. The CDR3 spans 15 residues. The germline gives CDR1 MNHNS, CDR2 SASEGT. CDR3: CASSKETGVGQPQHF. CDR3 coding DNA: TGTGCCAGCAGCAAGGAGACAGGGGTTGGTCAGCCCCAGCATTTT.

This rearrangement joins TRBV12-3 or TRBV12-4 to TRBJ1-5; D not resolved. CDR3 length: 15 amino acids. Trimming removed 1 base from V and 6 bases from J, with 13 bases in between. The CDR3 loop reads CASSLGQRAGQPQHF. The CDR3 DNA reads TGTGCCAGCAGTTTAGGCCAGCGGGCCGGTCAGCCCCAGCATTTT.

This clonotype has a handful of counts. This rearrangement joins TRBV4-3 to TRBJ2-4; perhaps TRBD1 as D (5 bases). V gave up 0 bases and J gave up 7 bases, with 13 bases separating them. This CDR3 comprises 15 residues. From germline, CDR1 is LGHNA and CDR2 YSLEER. The CDR3 DNA sequence: TGCGCCAGCAGCCAAGATCGTGAGACAGTCAACATTCAGTACTTC. Amino acid sequence: CASSQDRETVNIQYF.

This chain connects TRBV20-1 to TRBJ1-3, with D hard to call. Germline CDR1 reads DFQATT; CDR2 reads SNEGSKA (reference sequence). This CDR3 contains 14 residues. V gave up 6 bases and J gave up 4 bases, with 16 bases separating them. The CDR3 is CSAPFKTLGNTIYF. CDR3 nucleotides: TGCAGTGCCCCATTCAAGACTCTGGGAAACACCATATATTTT.